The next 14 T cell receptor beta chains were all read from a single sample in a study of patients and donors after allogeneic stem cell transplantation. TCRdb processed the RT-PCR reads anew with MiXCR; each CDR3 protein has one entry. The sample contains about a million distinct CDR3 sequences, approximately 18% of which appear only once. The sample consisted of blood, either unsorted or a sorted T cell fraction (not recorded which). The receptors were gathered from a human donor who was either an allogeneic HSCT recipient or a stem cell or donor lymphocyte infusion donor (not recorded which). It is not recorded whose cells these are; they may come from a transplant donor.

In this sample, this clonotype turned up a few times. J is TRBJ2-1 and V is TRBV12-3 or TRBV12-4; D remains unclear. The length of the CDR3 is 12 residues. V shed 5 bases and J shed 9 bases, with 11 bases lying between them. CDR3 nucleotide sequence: TGTGCCAGCAGTCGACGGTGGAGTGAGCAGTTCTTC. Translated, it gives CASSRRWSEQFF.

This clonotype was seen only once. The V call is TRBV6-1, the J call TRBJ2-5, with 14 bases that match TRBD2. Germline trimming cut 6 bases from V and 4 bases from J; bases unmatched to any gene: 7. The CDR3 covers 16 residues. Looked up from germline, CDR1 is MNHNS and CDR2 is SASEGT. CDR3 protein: CASSRGTSGRGETQYF. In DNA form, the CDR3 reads TGTGCCAGCAGCCGGGGGACTAGCGGGAGAGGAGAGACCCAGTACTTC.

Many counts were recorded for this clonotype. The CDR3 spells CASSRPSGVSYSTDTQYF. The CDR3 DNA sequence: TGTGCCAGCAGTCGCCCTAGCGGGGTGAGTTATAGCACAGATACGCAGTATTTT. The rearrangement uses TRBV12-3 or TRBV12-4 and TRBJ2-3; 9 positions agree with TRBD2. Germline trimming cut 5 bases from V and 0 bases from J; bases unmatched to any gene: 12. The CDR3 extends over 18 amino acids.

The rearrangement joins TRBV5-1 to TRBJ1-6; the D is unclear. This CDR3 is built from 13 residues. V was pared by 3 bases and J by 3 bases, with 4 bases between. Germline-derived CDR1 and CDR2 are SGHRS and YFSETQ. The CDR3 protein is CASSSNYNSPLHF. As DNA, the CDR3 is TGCGCCAGCAGCTCTAACTATAATTCACCCCTCCACTTT.

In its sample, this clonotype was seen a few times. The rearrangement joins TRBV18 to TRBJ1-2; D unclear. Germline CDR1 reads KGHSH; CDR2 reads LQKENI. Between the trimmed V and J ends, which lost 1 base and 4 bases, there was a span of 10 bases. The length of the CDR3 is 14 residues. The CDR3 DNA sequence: TGTGCCAGCTCACCACTACAGACGGTCTATGGCTACACCTTC. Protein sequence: CASSPLQTVYGYTF.

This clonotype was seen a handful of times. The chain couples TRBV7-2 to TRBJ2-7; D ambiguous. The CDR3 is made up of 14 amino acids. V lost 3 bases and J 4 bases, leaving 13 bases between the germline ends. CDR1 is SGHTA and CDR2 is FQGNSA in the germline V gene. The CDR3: CASSFWARGYEQYF. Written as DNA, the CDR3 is TGTGCCAGCAGCTTCTGGGCTAGAGGATACGAGCAGTACTTC.

CDR3 sequence reads: CASSHKTDYEQYF. For the CDR3, the DNA is TGTGCCAGCAGCCATAAGACAGACTACGAGCAGTACTTC. V usage is TRBV7-9 and J usage is TRBJ2-7, with D perhaps TRBD1 (5 bases). Germline V gene data show CDR1 as SEHNR and CDR2 as FQNEAQ (reference sequence). The length of the CDR3 is 13 residues. The germline V and J ends were trimmed by 5 bases and 3 bases, with 11 bases remaining between them.

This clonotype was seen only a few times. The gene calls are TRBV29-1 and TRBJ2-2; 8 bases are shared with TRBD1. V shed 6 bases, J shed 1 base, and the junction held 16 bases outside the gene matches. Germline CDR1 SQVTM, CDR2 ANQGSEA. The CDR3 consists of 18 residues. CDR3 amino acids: CSVGYRGEKTLNTGELFF. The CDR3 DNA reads TGCAGCGTCGGGTACAGGGGGGAAAAGACTCTGAACACCGGGGAGCTGTTTTTT.

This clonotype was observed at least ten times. In DNA, the CDR3 is TGTGCCAGCAGTCCCCAAAACGGGGGGGGTGAAAAACTGTTTTTT. Its protein is CASSPQNGGGEKLFF. The V gene is TRBV12-3 or TRBV12-4, the J gene TRBJ1-4; D is possibly TRBD1 (5 bases). The V end lost 5 bases, the J end lost 7 bases, and 17 bases lay between the germline ends. CDR3 length: 15 residues.

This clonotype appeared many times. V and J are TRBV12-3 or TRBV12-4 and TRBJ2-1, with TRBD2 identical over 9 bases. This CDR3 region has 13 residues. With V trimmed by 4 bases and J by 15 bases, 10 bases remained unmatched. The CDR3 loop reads CASSWDSGGVPFF. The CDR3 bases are TGTGCCAGCAGTTGGGATAGCGGGGGTGTGCCGTTCTTC.

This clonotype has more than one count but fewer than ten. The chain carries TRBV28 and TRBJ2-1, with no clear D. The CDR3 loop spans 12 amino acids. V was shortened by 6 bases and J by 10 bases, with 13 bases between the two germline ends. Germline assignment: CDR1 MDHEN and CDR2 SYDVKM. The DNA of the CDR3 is TGTGCCAGCAGGCCGACGGTCATGGAGCAGTTCTTC. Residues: CASRPTVMEQFF. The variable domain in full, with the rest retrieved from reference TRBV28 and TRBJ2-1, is DVKVTQSSRYLVKRTGEKVFLECVQDMDHENMFWYRQDPGLGLRLIYFSYDVKMKEKGDIPEGYSVSREKKERFSLILESASTNQTSMYLCASRPTVMEQFFGPGTRLTVL.

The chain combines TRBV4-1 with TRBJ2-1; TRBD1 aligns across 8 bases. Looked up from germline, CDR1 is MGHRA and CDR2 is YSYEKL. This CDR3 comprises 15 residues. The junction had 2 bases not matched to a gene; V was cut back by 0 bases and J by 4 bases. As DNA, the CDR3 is TGCGCCAGCAGCCAAGAACAGGGGGTTTACAATGAGCAGTTCTTC. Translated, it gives CASSQEQGVYNEQFF.

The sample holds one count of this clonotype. The CDR3 is CASSVGRGGQRNEQFF. The CDR3 DNA reads TGTGCCAGCAGTGTGGGGCGGGGGGGGCAGAGGAATGAGCAGTTCTTC. This chain joins TRBV2 and TRBJ2-1; TRBD2 aligns across 9 bases. This CDR3 comprises 16 residues. The trim removed 4 bases at V and 7 bases at J, leaving 11 bases unmatched. Germline lookup yields CDR1 SNHLY and CDR2 FYNNEI.

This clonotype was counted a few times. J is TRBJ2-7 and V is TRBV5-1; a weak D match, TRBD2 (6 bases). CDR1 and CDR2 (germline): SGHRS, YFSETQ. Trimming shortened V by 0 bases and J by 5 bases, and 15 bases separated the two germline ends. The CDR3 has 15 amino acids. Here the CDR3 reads CASSLGPGSRNEQYF. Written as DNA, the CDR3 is TGCGCCAGCAGCTTGGGGCCCGGGAGTAGGAACGAGCAGTACTTC. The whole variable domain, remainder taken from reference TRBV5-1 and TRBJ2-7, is KAGVTQTPRYLIKTRGQQVTLSCSPISGHRSVSWYQQTPGQGLQFLFEYFSETQRNKGNFPGRFSGRQFSNSRSEMNVSTLELGDSALYLCASSLGPGSRNEQYFGPGTRLTVT.